Listed below are T cell receptor beta chains from one sample, sequenced in a study of blood T cells in healthy people across ages. TCRdb processed the 5' RACE reads anew with MiXCR; each CDR3 protein has one entry. The repertoire includes some 1.5 million distinct CDR3 sequences, about 30% of them detected once, and 7.7% sits in the top ten. Sequencing used blood. The receptor source for this set is a young woman in good health. The CDR3 runs from the conserved cysteine through the conserved F or W. The D gene is left open where the match is weak. Some rows mark clone size as missing; the rest say once, few, many or name a class of expanded clone.

d_call	v_call	clone_size	j_call	cdr3_nt	cdr3_aa
TRBD1	TRBV6-5	many	TRBJ2-5	TGTGCCAGCAGCTACACAGGGGGCCGGGAGACCCAGTACTTC	CASSYTGGRETQYF
TRBD2	TRBV27	few	TRBJ2-5	TGTGCCAGCAGTGCCCGGGGAGCGGGGGCCTACCAAGAGACCCAGTACTTC	CASSARGAGAYQETQYF
-	TRBV3-1	-	TRBJ2-1	TGTGCCAGCAGCCAAGAACGGGGACAGCAGTTCTTC	CASSQERGQQFF
-	TRBV20-1	-	TRBJ1-4	TGCAGTGCTAGAGATCGGGACGTTCTACTTACTAATGAAAAACTGTTTTTT	CSARDRDVLLTNEKLFF
-	TRBV12-3/TRBV12-4	-	TRBJ2-3	TGTGCCAGCAGAGGTAGTTCATCAGATACGCAGTATTTT	CASRGSSSDTQYF
-	TRBV6-2/TRBV6-3	-	TRBJ2-2	TGTGCCAGCAGTTACGGGCCCAACACCGGGGAGCTGGTTTTT	CASSYGPNTGELVF
TRBD2	TRBV9	-	TRBJ2-1	TGTGCCAGCACCCGACTAGCGGGAGTTCTCAATGAGCAGTTCTTC	CASTRLAGVLNEQFF
-	TRBV20-1	-	TRBJ2-7	TGCAGTGCTTGCCGAGCTCGTCCCAGCCCCTACGAGCAGTACTTC	CSACRARPSPYEQYF
-	TRBV20-1	few	TRBJ2-3	TGCAGTGCTGGAGGGGGGGATCTGGGTATAGCAGATACGCAGTATTTT	CSAGGGDLGIADTQYF
-	TRBV28	many	TRBJ2-7	TGTGCCAGCAGGTCGGGGCCTGCCTACGAGCAGTACTTC	CASRSGPAYEQYF
TRBD1	TRBV20-1	few	TRBJ1-2	TGCAGTGCTGAGGGACAGGGAATACCTAACTATGGCTACACCTTC	CSAEGQGIPNYGYTF
TRBD1	TRBV20-1	few	TRBJ1-2	TGCAGTGCGATGGTCGGGACAGGGGGAATTGGCTATGGCTACACCTTC	CSAMVGTGGIGYGYTF
-	TRBV12-3/TRBV12-4	few	TRBJ1-2	TGTGCCAGCAGCCAAGGGGCAGGGGTTGGCTACACCTTC	CASSQGAGVGYTF
TRBD2	TRBV6-7	-	TRBJ2-1	TGTGCCGGCGGCAAATTAGCGGGAGTTCGTACCAATGAGCAGTTCTTC	CAGGKLAGVRTNEQFF
-	TRBV6-1	many	TRBJ2-7	TGTGCCAGCAGTGAAGGGTTGTCAATCCCCCCCTACGAGCAGTACTTC	CASSEGLSIPPYEQYF
TRBD1	TRBV7-2	few	TRBJ2-4	TGTGCCAGCAGCTTAGGCCCCCAGGGGGCTTGGAACATTCAGTACTTC	CASSLGPQGAWNIQYF
-	TRBV4-3	few	TRBJ1-2	TGCGCCAGCAGCCAAGAAGGTATGGGCTACACCTTC	CASSQEGMGYTF
-	TRBV25-1	-	TRBJ1-6	TGTGCCAGCAGTGCAACAGGGTCGGGGAAGGGCTCACCCCTCCACTTT	CASSATGSGKGSPLHF
-	TRBV19	-	TRBJ2-7	TGTGCCAGTAGTATTCGGCGCGAGCAGTACTTC	CASSIRREQYF
-	TRBV20-1	-	TRBJ2-1	TGCAGTGCTAGTGACCCTAACGGAGGGATGTACAATGAGCAGTTCTTC	CSASDPNGGMYNEQFF
-	TRBV6-5	-	TRBJ2-5	TGTGCCAGCAGTTTGGTCCCTAGAGGAGAGACCCAGTACTTC	CASSLVPRGETQYF
TRBD1	TRBV12-3/TRBV12-4	-	TRBJ1-5	TGTGTCAGCAATGACAGGGGTGGTCAGCCCCAGCATTTT	CVSNDRGGQPQHF
-	TRBV7-3	few	TRBJ2-1	TGTGCCAGCAGCCCGCGGGGAGGGGGGTCGGAGAGCTCCTACAATGAGCAGTTCTTC	CASSPRGGGSESSYNEQFF
-	TRBV27	-	TRBJ2-2	TGCACCAGCAGCCTTGGCCGGGGCCCTACCACCGGACGGGAGCTGTTTTTT	CTSSLGRGPTTGRELFF
-	TRBV5-1	few	TRBJ2-7	TGCGCCAGCAGCCCGAAACAGGGCCTAGAGTACGAGCAGTACTTC	CASSPKQGLEYEQYF
-	TRBV14	few	TRBJ2-3	TGTGCCAGCAGCCAGACAGGACCCTATACGCAGTATTTT	CASSQTGPYTQYF
TRBD1	TRBV24-1	few	TRBJ2-5	TGTGCCACCAGTGACAGTCGACAGGGAGAGACCCAGTACTTC	CATSDSRQGETQYF
-	TRBV10-3	many	TRBJ2-1	TGTGCCATCAGTGACGGGACGAATGAGCAGTTCTTC	CAISDGTNEQFF